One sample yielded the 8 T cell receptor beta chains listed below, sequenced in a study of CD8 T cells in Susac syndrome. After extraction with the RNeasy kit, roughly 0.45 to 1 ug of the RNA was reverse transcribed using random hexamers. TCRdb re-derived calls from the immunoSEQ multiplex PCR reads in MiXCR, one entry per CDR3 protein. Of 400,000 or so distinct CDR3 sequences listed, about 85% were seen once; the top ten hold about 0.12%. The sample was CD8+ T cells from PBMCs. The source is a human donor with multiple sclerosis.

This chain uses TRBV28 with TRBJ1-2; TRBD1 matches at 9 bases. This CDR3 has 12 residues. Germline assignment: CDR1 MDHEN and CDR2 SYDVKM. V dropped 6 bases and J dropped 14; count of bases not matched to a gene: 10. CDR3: CASSRQGELKTF. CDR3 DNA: TGTGCCAGCAGCCGACAGGGGGAGTTAAAGACCTTC.

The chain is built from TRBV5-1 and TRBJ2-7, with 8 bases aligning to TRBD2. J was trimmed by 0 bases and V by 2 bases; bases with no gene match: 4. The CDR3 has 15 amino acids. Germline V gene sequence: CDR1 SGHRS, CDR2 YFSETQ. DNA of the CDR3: TGCGCCAGCAGCTTCGGGAGGGCGTACTCCTACGAGCAGTACTTC. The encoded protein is CASSFGRAYSYEQYF. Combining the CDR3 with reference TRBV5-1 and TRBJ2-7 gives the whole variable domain KAGVTQTPRYLIKTRGQQVTLSCSPISGHRSVSWYQQTPGQGLQFLFEYFSETQRNKGNFPGRFSGRQFSNSRSEMNVSTLELGDSALYLCASSFGRAYSYEQYFGPGTRLTVT.

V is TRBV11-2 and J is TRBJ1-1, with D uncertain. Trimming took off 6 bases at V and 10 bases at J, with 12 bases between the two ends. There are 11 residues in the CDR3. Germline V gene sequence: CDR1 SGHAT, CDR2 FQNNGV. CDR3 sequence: CASSLEEGAFF. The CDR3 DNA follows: TGTGCCAGCAGTCTAGAGGAGGGAGCTTTCTTT.

CDR3 residues: CASSEQGPGTGELFF. Here the CDR3 DNA reads TGTGCCAGCAGTGAACAGGGGCCGGGGACCGGGGAGCTGTTTTTT. The V gene is TRBV2, the J gene TRBJ2-2; a possible D gene is TRBD1 (6 bases). Trimming removed 2 bases at V and 5 bases at J, with 12 bases between. Germline V CDR1 and CDR2: SNHLY, FYNNEI. This CDR3 is 15 amino acids long.

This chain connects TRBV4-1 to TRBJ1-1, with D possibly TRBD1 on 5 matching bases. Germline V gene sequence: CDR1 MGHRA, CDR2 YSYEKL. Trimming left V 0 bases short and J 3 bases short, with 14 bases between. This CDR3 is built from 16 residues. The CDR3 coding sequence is TGCGCCAGCAGCCAAGACTCAGCAGGGACGTACACTGAAGCTTTCTTT. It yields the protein CASSQDSAGTYTEAFF.

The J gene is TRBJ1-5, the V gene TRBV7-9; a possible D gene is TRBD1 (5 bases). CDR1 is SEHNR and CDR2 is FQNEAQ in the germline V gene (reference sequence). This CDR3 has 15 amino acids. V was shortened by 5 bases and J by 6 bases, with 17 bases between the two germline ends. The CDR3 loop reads CASSLDGGNGQPQHF. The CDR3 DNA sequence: TGTGCCAGCAGCCTGGATGGGGGGAACGGTCAGCCCCAGCATTTT.

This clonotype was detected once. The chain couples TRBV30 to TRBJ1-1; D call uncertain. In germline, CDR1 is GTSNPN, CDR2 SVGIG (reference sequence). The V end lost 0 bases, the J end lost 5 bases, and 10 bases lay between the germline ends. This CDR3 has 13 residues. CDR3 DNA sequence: TGTGCCTGGAGTGTATCGGAGAGGACTGAAGCTTTCTTT. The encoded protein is CAWSVSERTEAFF.

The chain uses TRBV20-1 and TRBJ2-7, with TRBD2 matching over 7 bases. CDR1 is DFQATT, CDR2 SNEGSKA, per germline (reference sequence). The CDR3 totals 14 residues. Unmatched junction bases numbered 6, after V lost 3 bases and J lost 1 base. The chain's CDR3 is CSARGLSESYEQYF. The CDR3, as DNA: TGCAGTGCTAGGGGACTATCGGAATCCTACGAGCAGTACTTC.